Presented here are 31 T cell receptor beta chains from one specimen sequenced in a study of T cells after yellow fever vaccination. In TCRdb, the 5' RACE reads were re-called with MiXCR into one record per CDR3 protein. The sample yields under 95,000 distinct CDR3 sequences, approximately 7.3% seen once. This specimen was CD8+ T cells sorted from PBMCs, taken around 10 days after the first yellow fever vaccination. These receptors were taken from a man younger than 30 who received the YFV17D yellow fever vaccine.

This clonotype was observed a few times. The gene calls are TRBV7-2 and TRBJ2-3, with 8 bases fitting TRBD2. The trim removed 8 bases at V and 3 bases at J, leaving 7 bases unmatched. The CDR3 is 14 residues long. Germline values: CDR1 SGHTA, CDR2 FQGNSA. The CDR3 reads CASGRTSKTDTQYF. In DNA, the CDR3 is TGTGCCAGCGGCCGGACTAGCAAAACAGATACGCAGTATTTT.

This clonotype was recorded once. A read error is possible here, since a much larger clone lies one base away. The chain uses TRBV25-1 and TRBJ1-1; no clear D. V gave up 3 bases and J gave up 3 bases, with 11 bases separating them. The CDR3 has 14 residues. CDR1 MGHDK and CDR2 SYGVNS come from the germline V gene. The CDR3 coding sequence is TGTGCCAGCAGTGAGAGGGCAGAGCACACTGAAGCTTTCTTT. Its protein is CASSERAEHTEAFF.

The chain carries TRBV4-2 and TRBJ1-2; the match to TRBD1 covers 8 bases. This CDR3 has 13 residues. Germline V lookup: CDR1 LGHNA, CDR2 YNFKEQ. The ends lost 4 bases at V and 8 bases at J; junction bases unmatched: 6. The DNA of the CDR3 is TGTGCCAGCAGCCCGGGACAGGTGGGGGGCTACACCTTC. Its protein is CASSPGQVGGYTF.

In the case of this clonotype: Possible read error: a much larger clone is one base away. The V and J genes are TRBV12-3 or TRBV12-4 and TRBJ1-4; possible D gene TRBD1, 6 bases. The CDR3 contains 15 residues. V lost 5 bases and J lost 0, with 10 bases in between. CDR3 in amino acids: CASSEGVATNEKLFF. In DNA form, the CDR3 reads TGTGCCAGCAGTGAGGGGGTGGCAACTAATGAAAAACTGTTTTTT.

The sample holds many counts of this clonotype. The chain carries TRBV12-3 or TRBV12-4 and TRBJ2-1, with D possibly matching TRBD1 (5 bases). There are 16 residues in the CDR3. The V and J ends lost 3 bases and 5 bases respectively, with 17 bases between them. CDR3 nucleotide sequence: TGTGCCAGCAGTTTCGCCACAGGCCGGGTTAACAATGAGCAGTTCTTC. Residues: CASSFATGRVNNEQFF.

At least ten counts were recorded for this clonotype. V gene TRBV10-3 combines with J gene TRBJ2-1; 7 nucleotides line up with TRBD1. J lost 0 bases, V lost 3 bases, and 2 bases had no gene match. The CDR3 sequence is 15 residues long. Germline-derived CDR1 and CDR2 are ENHRY and SYGVKD. In DNA form, the CDR3 reads TGTGCCATCAGTGACGCAGGGGGCTCCTACAATGAGCAGTTCTTC. Translation gives CAISDAGGSYNEQFF.

The sample holds a few counts of this clonotype. For the CDR3, the DNA is TGTGCCAGCAGTTACAGGGGGCTCAATGAGCAGTTCTTC. It encodes CASSYRGLNEQFF. The V call is TRBV2, the J call TRBJ2-1, with 9 bases identical to TRBD1. After removal of 5 bases from V and 6 bases from J, the junction contained 2 bases not matched to a gene. The CDR3 has 13 residues. Germline V gives CDR1 SNHLY, CDR2 FYNNEI. Together with reference TRBV2 and TRBJ2-1, the CDR3 gives the full variable domain: EPEVTQTPSHQVTQMGQEVILRCVPISNHLYFYWYRQILGQKVEFLVSFYNNEISEKSEIFDDQFSVERPDGSNFTLKIRSTKLEDSAMYFCASSYRGLNEQFFGPGTRLTVL.

A few counts support this clonotype. V usage is TRBV5-1 and J usage is TRBJ2-2, with TRBD1 identical over 10 bases. The CDR3 contains 16 residues. The V segment lost 4 bases and the J segment 0 bases; nucleotides outside the gene matches: 3. The V gene's germline CDR1 is SGHRS and CDR2 YFSETQ. In nucleotides, the CDR3 is TGCGCCAGCAGCCTAGGGACAGGGGCGAACACCGGGGAGCTGTTTTTT. Protein sequence: CASSLGTGANTGELFF.

The chain links TRBV7-2 to TRBJ2-1, with 9 bases aligning to TRBD1. The CDR3 runs 14 residues. V dropped 2 bases and J dropped 7; count of bases not matched to a gene: 3. The V gene's germline CDR1 is SGHTA and CDR2 FQGNSA. The CDR3 DNA follows: TGTGCCAGCAGCTTATGGACAGGGGAGAATGAGCAGTTCTTC. Translation: CASSLWTGENEQFF.

This clonotype was seen ten or more times. The chain carries TRBV18 and TRBJ2-6; the match to TRBD1 covers 12 bases. J lost 0 bases, V lost 1 base, and 4 bases had no gene match. Per germline, CDR1 KGHSH and CDR2 LQKENI. The CDR3 length is 19 residues. The DNA for the CDR3 is TGTGCCAGCTCACCACGACCGGGACAGGGGGCCTCTGGGGCCAACGTCCTGACTTTC. As protein: CASSPRPGQGASGANVLTF.

For this clonotype: Compared with germline, one end of the junction differs, possibly owing to a read error. The CDR3, as DNA: TGTACCAGCAGTTTAACTAGCGGGGGGAGAAGGGAGGAAGAGACCCAGTACTTC. It codes for CTSSLTSGGRREEETQYF. The chain recombines TRBV12-3 or TRBV12-4 with TRBJ2-5, with TRBD2 matching 12 bases. The CDR3 is 18 residues long.

The rearrangement joins TRBV2 to TRBJ2-7; D may be TRBD2 (7 bases). V lost 7 bases, J lost 3 bases, and 16 bases lay in between. Looked up from germline, CDR1 is SNHLY and CDR2 is FYNNEI. The length of the CDR3 is 14 residues. CDR3 sequence reads: CASTPPGGHYEQYF. CDR3 coding DNA: TGTGCCAGCACCCCCCCCGGGGGGCACTACGAGCAGTACTTC.

The chain is built from TRBV29-1 and TRBJ1-2, with D maybe TRBD1 (5 bases). CDR1 SQVTM and CDR2 ANQGSEA come from the germline V gene. CDR3 size: 12 residues. V shed 7 bases and J shed 7 bases, with 16 bases lying between them. CDR3 sequence reads: CSAGPGASGYTF. CDR3 sequence (DNA): TGCAGCGCGGGACCCGGGGCTTCTGGCTACACCTTC.

This clonotype was detected ten times or more. The chain combines TRBV12-3 or TRBV12-4 with TRBJ1-1; 8 bases align to TRBD1. This CDR3 has 13 amino acids. The V and J ends lost 8 bases and 6 bases, in that order; junction bases with no gene match: 8. The CDR3 region has the DNA TGTGCCAGCCTCGGTCAGGGGGCTGCTGAAGCTTTCTTT. Its protein is CASLGQGAAEAFF.

With respect to this clonotype: Since a much larger clone is just one base distant, this may be a read error. The V gene is TRBV7-6, the J gene TRBJ2-7; TRBD1 matches 9 bases. The CDR3 covers 16 residues. Germline lookup yields CDR1 SGHVS and CDR2 FNYEAQ. V gave up 1 base and J gave up 5 bases; unmatched junction bases: 9. CDR3: CASSLEPGTGKNEQYF. The CDR3 region has the DNA TGTGCCAGCAGCTTAGAGCCCGGGACAGGGAAAAACGAGCAGTACTTC.

This clonotype was picked up a small number of times. The rearrangement joins TRBV11-2 to TRBJ2-4; tentative D call: TRBD1 (6 bases). Germline V gene lookup returns CDR1 SGHAT and CDR2 FQNNGV. With 5 bases removed from V and 3 bases from J, the gap between germline ends came to 17 bases. The CDR3 covers 16 residues. Here the CDR3 reads CASSDRKQGIKNIQYF. Here the CDR3 DNA reads TGTGCCAGCAGCGACAGGAAACAGGGAATCAAAAACATTCAGTACTTC. Together with reference TRBV11-2 and TRBJ2-4, the CDR3 gives the full variable domain: EAGVAQSPRYKIIEKRQSVAFWCNPISGHATLYWYQQILGQGPKLLIQFQNNGVVDDSQLPKDRFSAERLKGVDSTLKIQPAKLEDSAVYLCASSDRKQGIKNIQYFGAGTRLSVL.

The rearrangement links TRBV6-2 or TRBV6-3 to TRBJ2-7; a weak D match, TRBD1 (5 bases). The CDR3 length is 14 residues. V lost 6 bases and J lost 1, with 13 bases in between. Germline V gene data show CDR1 as MNHEY and CDR2 as SVGEGT. CDR3 in amino acids: CASSPETDSYEQYV. In nucleotides, the CDR3 is TGTGCCAGCAGCCCGGAGACAGATTCCTACGAGCAGTACGTC.

This clonotype appeared a few times. The chain uses TRBV6-1 and TRBJ1-2; 11 bases match TRBD1. Looked up from germline, CDR1 is MNHNS and CDR2 is SASEGT. V shed 4 bases, J shed 7 bases, and the junction held 5 bases outside the gene matches. The CDR3 consists of 14 residues. DNA for the CDR3: TGTGCCAGCAGTGGGACAGGGGGCGACGTTGGCTACACCTTC. As protein: CASSGTGGDVGYTF.

V gene TRBV3-1 combines with J gene TRBJ1-1, with a tentative D call TRBD1 (5 bases). V shed 5 bases and J shed 7 bases, with 20 bases lying between them. Germline V CDR1 and CDR2: LGHDT, YNNKEL (reference sequence). The CDR3 extends over 15 amino acids. The CDR3 loop reads CASSTKGQGPSEAFF. CDR3 DNA: TGTGCCAGCAGCACAAAGGGGCAGGGACCGAGTGAAGCTTTCTTT.

This clonotype was counted many times. The chain recombines TRBV4-1 with TRBJ2-7, with a tentative D call TRBD1 (6 bases). The CDR3 has 14 residues. CDR1 is MGHRA and CDR2 is YSYEKL in the germline V gene. The V end was cut by 2 bases, the J end by 3 bases, with 11 bases between. CDR3 nucleotides: TGCGCCAGCAGCCAATCTCAGGGGTTCTACGAGCAGTACTTC. Translated: CASSQSQGFYEQYF.

This clonotype appeared a few times. V usage is TRBV6-2 or TRBV6-3 and J usage is TRBJ1-2; 7 bases align to TRBD1. The CDR3 loop spans 15 amino acids. Germline V gene data show CDR1 as MNHEY and CDR2 as SVGEGT. V was pared by 5 bases and J by 3 bases, with 9 bases of the junction left unmatched. The CDR3 coding sequence is TGTGCCAGCAGTCCGAAGGAGACAGGGCACTATGGCTACACCTTC. As protein: CASSPKETGHYGYTF.

This clonotype showed up many times. The chain carries TRBV18 and TRBJ1-2; no clear D. The CDR3 covers 12 residues. The V gene's germline CDR1 is KGHSH and CDR2 LQKENI. V lost 3 bases and J lost 6, with 8 bases in between. CDR3 loop: CASSPSVDGYTF. CDR3 DNA: TGTGCCAGCTCACCGTCGGTAGATGGCTACACCTTC.

At least ten counts were recorded for this clonotype. The rearrangement uses TRBV4-3 and TRBJ2-1; D perhaps matches TRBD2 (6 bases). The CDR3 contains 17 residues. V lost 0 bases to trimming and J lost 2 bases, with 14 bases between them. Germline CDR1 is LGHNA and CDR2 is YSLEER. This CDR3 reads CASSQDPEDYPYNEQFF. The DNA for the CDR3 is TGCGCCAGCAGCCAAGATCCCGAGGACTACCCCTACAATGAGCAGTTCTTC.

This chain connects TRBV7-3 to TRBJ2-3, with 11 bases identical to TRBD2. The length of the CDR3 is 15 residues. V lost 5 bases to trimming and J lost 5 bases; unmatched junction nucleotides: 6. CDR1 SGHTA and CDR2 FQGTGA come from the germline V gene. CDR3 nucleotides: TGTGCCAGCAGCGGTAGCGGGGGGGCGGGAGATACGCAGTATTTT. Protein product: CASSGSGGAGDTQYF.

This clonotype was seen a handful of times. This rearrangement joins TRBV27 to TRBJ2-7; D could derive from TRBD1 or TRBD2 (6 bases each). The CDR3 length is 15 residues. The V gene's germline CDR1 is MNHEY and CDR2 SMNVEV (reference sequence). Trimming shortened V by 5 bases and J by 0 bases, and 14 bases separated the two germline ends. The CDR3 loop is CASSPIGGPSYEQYV. In nucleotides, the CDR3 is TGTGCCAGCAGTCCCATTGGGGGGCCCTCCTACGAGCAGTACGTC.

This clonotype was seen repeatedly, ten times or more. The chain carries TRBV25-1 and TRBJ1-5, with a possible D match to TRBD1 (6 bases). Trimming shortened V by 8 bases and J by 2 bases, and 10 bases separated the two germline ends. Germline V gene lookup returns CDR1 MGHDK and CDR2 SYGVNS. The CDR3 totals 13 residues. The CDR3, as DNA: TGTGCCAGCGCAGGGGTAGGCAATCAGCCCCAGCATTTT. This sequence encodes CASAGVGNQPQHF.

The J gene is TRBJ2-7, the V gene TRBV11-2; D gene ambiguous. Germline CDR1 SGHAT, CDR2 FQNNGV. The germline V and J ends were trimmed by 2 bases and 3 bases, with 11 bases remaining between them. This CDR3 is 14 amino acids long. The CDR3 sequence: CASSLTEHSYEQYV. The CDR3 nucleotides are TGTGCCAGCAGCTTAACCGAGCATAGCTACGAGCAGTACGTC.

This clonotype has a count of ten or more. The gene calls are TRBV4-3 and TRBJ2-6; TRBD1 or TRBD2 may be the D gene (7 bases each). Germline CDR1 reads LGHNA; CDR2 reads YSLEER. The CDR3 totals 17 residues. Trimming removed 7 bases from V and 0 bases from J, with 16 bases in between. The CDR3 here is CASTRGDSSSGANVLTF. The CDR3 bases are TGCGCCAGCACCCGGGGGGACAGCAGCTCTGGGGCCAACGTCCTGACTTTC.

This clonotype turned up a few times. CDR3 residues: CASSLKREGDTEAFF. CDR3 DNA: TGCGCCAGCAGCTTGAAGAGGGAAGGGGACACTGAAGCTTTCTTT. V is TRBV5-1 and J is TRBJ1-1; tentatively, D is TRBD1 (5 bases). Germline V gives CDR1 SGHRS, CDR2 YFSETQ. Trimming left V 1 base short and J 3 bases short, with 13 bases between. The CDR3 runs to 15 residues.

This clonotype was seen repeatedly, ten times or more. The chain is built from TRBV7-9 and TRBJ2-7, with D uncertain. This CDR3 has 12 amino acids. Germline CDR1 is SEHNR and CDR2 is FQNEAQ (reference sequence). V was pared by 1 base and J by 6 bases, with 7 bases between. The CDR3 loop reads CASSLGPSEQYV. In nucleotides, the CDR3 is TGTGCCAGCAGCTTAGGACCGTCCGAGCAGTACGTC.

This clonotype occurred many times. The V call is TRBV12-3 or TRBV12-4, the J call TRBJ2-1; D uncertain. V lost 7 bases and J lost 4, with 11 bases in between. The CDR3 contains 13 residues. This chain's CDR3 is CASTDTEYNEQFF. For the CDR3, the DNA is TGTGCCAGCACCGATACAGAGTACAATGAGCAGTTCTTC.